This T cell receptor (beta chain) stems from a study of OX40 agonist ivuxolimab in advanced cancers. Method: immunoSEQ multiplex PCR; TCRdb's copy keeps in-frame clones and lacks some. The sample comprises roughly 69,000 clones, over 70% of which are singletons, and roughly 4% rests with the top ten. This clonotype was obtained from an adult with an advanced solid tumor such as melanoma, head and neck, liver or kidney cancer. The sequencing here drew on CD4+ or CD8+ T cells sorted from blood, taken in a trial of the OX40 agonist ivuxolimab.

CDR3: CASSPGTGWSAEAFF. In DNA, the CDR3 is TGTGCCAGCAGTCCGGGGACAGGGTGGAGCGCTGAAGCTTTCTTT. This rearrangement joins TRBV28 to TRBJ1-1, with 9 bases identical to TRBD1. Germline values: CDR1 MDHEN, CDR2 SYDVKM. With 5 bases clipped from V and 6 bases from J, the junction kept 10 bases outside the gene matches. This CDR3 spans 15 amino acids.